This T cell receptor (beta chain) came from a study of beta chain features in type 1 diabetes. Study-level background: No patient-donor differences in age, gender, total cells or subset yield. Whole-study findings and limits: Insertions at VDJ junctions were less frequent in type 1 diabetes patients. These patients also deleted more nucleotides at the same junctions. A potential influence of HLA type upon TCRB rearrangement remained unresolved herein. When Type 1 diabetes patients were examined, their TCRB CDR3s proved moderately but significantly shorter in all four CD4+ subsets. Because the template was cDNA, high-expressing cells might be over-represented.

Between the trimmed V and J ends, which lost 8 bases and 5 bases, there was a span of 12 bases. CDR1 is SNHLY and CDR2 is FYNNEI in the germline V gene. The CDR3 spans 13 residues. The entirety of the isolated RNA underwent reverse transcription, so expressed TCRB transcripts were sequenced. Measured with immunoSEQ multiplex PCR; TCRdb has only the in-frame clones, and not every one. The repertoire has roughly 350,000 clones, 8% to 10% of them found once; the top ten carry roughly 0.54%. Worth noting for this clone: Its antigen is still unknown.

This clonotype was obtained from a young man with type 1 diabetes. This chain uses TRBV2 with TRBJ1-4; D call uncertain. Sequencing was done on a sample of central memory CD4+ T cells from blood. The CDR3 DNA is TGTGCCAGCCAAAGGAGTGTCAATGAAAAACTGTTTTTT. Its translation is CASQRSVNEKLFF.